The 11 T cell receptor beta chains reported below all come from one sample, sequenced in a study of blood T cell repertoires in COVID-19. TCRdb's table, derived via immunoSEQ multiplex PCR, lists solely in-frame clones and lacks some. In the table there are approximately 300,000 clones, around 85% of which are singletons. Sequencing input: peripheral blood. The receptors were sampled from a woman in her fifties or sixties with active or convalescent COVID-19.

This rearrangement joins TRBV6-5 to TRBJ2-7; 7 bases align to TRBD1. The CDR3 totals 12 residues. V lost 4 bases to trimming and J lost 12 bases; unmatched junction nucleotides: 9. CDR1 is MNHEY and CDR2 is SVGAGI in the germline V gene. CDR3 sequence reads: CASSSDRVYRYF. Here the CDR3 DNA reads TGTGCCAGCAGTTCTGACAGGGTTTATCGGTACTTC.

The CDR3 region is CASSPLGVRPGGANVLTF. CDR3 sequence (DNA): TGTGCCAGCAGTCCCCTCGGCGTCAGGCCGGGGGGGGCCAACGTCCTGACTTTC. V is TRBV6-6 and J is TRBJ2-6; TRBD2 is a possible D gene (5 bases). The CDR3 runs 18 residues. Looked up from germline, CDR1 is MNHNY and CDR2 is SVGAGI (reference sequence). The germline V and J ends were trimmed by 5 bases and 4 bases, with 21 bases remaining between them.

CDR3 DNA sequence: TGTGCCAGCAGCCTCAGGGGAACCACTGAAGCTTTCTTT. Amino acids: CASSLRGTTEAFF. The chain is built from TRBV12-3 or TRBV12-4 and TRBJ1-1, with a possible D match to TRBD1 (6 bases). Trimming removed 6 bases from V and 4 bases from J, with 12 bases in between. This CDR3 is built from 13 residues.

The chain links TRBV7-8 to TRBJ1-5; no clear D gene. CDR1 and CDR2 from the germline V gene are SGHVS and FQNEAQ. This CDR3 has 17 residues. Trimming shortened V by 4 bases and J by 0 bases, and 16 bases separated the two germline ends. The CDR3 sequence is CASSSGRGGSSNQPQHF. The CDR3 DNA reads as TGTGCCAGCAGCTCGGGCCGGGGTGGAAGTAGCAATCAGCCCCAGCATTTT.

V is TRBV18 and J is TRBJ1-2; 9 bases fit TRBD1. With V trimmed by 0 bases and J by 7 bases, 9 bases remained unmatched. The V gene's germline CDR1 is KGHSH and CDR2 LQKENI. The CDR3 loop spans 16 amino acids. The CDR3 nucleotides are TGTGCCAGCTCACCACCAAACAGGGGGCGTAGGGGTGGCTACACCTTC. It specifies CASSPPNRGRRGGYTF.

This clone has only a few counts. This chain joins TRBV5-1 and TRBJ2-2; D is undetermined. In germline, CDR1 is SGHRS, CDR2 YFSETQ. The CDR3 sequence is 15 residues long. The V end was cut by 4 bases, the J end by 3 bases, with 13 bases between. Here the CDR3 reads CASSPRRVDTGELFF. The CDR3 DNA sequence: TGCGCCAGCAGCCCCCGTCGGGTTGACACCGGGGAGCTGTTTTTT.

This clone was picked up a small number of times. The V and J genes are TRBV4-1 and TRBJ2-6, with D maybe TRBD1 (6 bases). The CDR3 is 15 amino acids. Trimming removed 0 bases from V and 12 bases from J, with 15 bases in between. CDR1 and CDR2 from the germline V gene are MGHRA and YSYEKL. In DNA, the CDR3 is TGCGCCAGCAGCCAAGATCCAGGGGTGGTAGGCGTCCTGACTTTC. Its protein product is CASSQDPGVVGVLTF.

The chain has TRBV5-6 and TRBJ2-1; TRBD2 matches 8 bases. Trimming cost V 4 bases and J 7 bases; bases outside gene matches: 16. The CDR3 sequence is 17 residues long. Germline CDR1 and CDR2: SGHDT and YYEEEE. For the CDR3, the DNA is TGTGCCAGCAGCCATGCCTGGGAAGCGGGAGTGGGAAATGAGCAGTTCTTC. Its translation: CASSHAWEAGVGNEQFF.

This chain uses TRBV6-5 with TRBJ2-1, with TRBD2 matching over 8 bases. Trimming took 6 bases from V and 2 from J; bases not matched to a gene: 6. Germline CDR1 reads MNHEY; CDR2 reads SVGAGI. The CDR3 is made up of 15 amino acids. CDR3 bases: TGTGCCAGCAGCCTAGCGGGCACTACCTACAATGAGCAGTTCTTC. Its protein is CASSLAGTTYNEQFF.

This clone has a single count. The chain recombines TRBV19 with TRBJ1-5, with a possible D match to TRBD1 (5 bases). Germline CDR1 LNHDA, CDR2 SQIVND (reference sequence). The CDR3 loop spans 13 amino acids. Deletions cut 5 bases from V and 7 bases from J, with 12 bases between. The CDR3, as DNA: TGTGCCAGTAGTCGCACCCAGGGCCAGCCCCAGCATTTT. The encoded protein is CASSRTQGQPQHF.

The V gene is TRBV29-1, the J gene TRBJ2-7, with 9 positions matching TRBD1. The CDR3 consists of 13 residues. J lost 7 bases, V lost 5 bases, and 9 bases had no gene match. Germline lookup yields CDR1 SQVTM and CDR2 ANQGSEA. The CDR3 here is CSVHGTGWREQYF. CDR3 sequence (DNA): TGCAGCGTTCACGGGACAGGGTGGAGGGAGCAGTACTTC.